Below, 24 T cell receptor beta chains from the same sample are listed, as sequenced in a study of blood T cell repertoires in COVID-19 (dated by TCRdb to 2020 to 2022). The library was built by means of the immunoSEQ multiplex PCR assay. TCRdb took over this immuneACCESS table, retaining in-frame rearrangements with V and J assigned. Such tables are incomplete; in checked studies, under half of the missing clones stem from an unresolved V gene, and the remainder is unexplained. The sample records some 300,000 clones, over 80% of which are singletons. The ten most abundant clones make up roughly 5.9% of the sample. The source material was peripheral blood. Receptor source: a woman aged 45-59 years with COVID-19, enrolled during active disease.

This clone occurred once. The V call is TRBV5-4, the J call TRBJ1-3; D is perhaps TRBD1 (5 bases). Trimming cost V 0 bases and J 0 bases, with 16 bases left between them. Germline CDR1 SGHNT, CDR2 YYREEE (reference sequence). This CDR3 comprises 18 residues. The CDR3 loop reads CASSLALGAGNSGNTIYF. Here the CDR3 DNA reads TGTGCCAGCAGCTTGGCCTTAGGGGCCGGCAACTCTGGAAACACCATATATTTT.

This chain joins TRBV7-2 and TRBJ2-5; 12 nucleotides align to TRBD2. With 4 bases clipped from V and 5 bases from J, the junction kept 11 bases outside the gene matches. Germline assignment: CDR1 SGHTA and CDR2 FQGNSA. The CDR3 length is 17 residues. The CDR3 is CASSSLTSGSPGETQYF. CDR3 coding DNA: TGTGCCAGCAGCTCCTTGACTAGCGGGAGCCCGGGGGAGACCCAGTACTTC.

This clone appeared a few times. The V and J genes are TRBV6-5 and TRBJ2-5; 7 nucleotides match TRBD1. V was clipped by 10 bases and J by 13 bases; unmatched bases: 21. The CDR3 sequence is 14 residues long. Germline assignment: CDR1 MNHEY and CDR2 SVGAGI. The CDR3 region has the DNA TGTGCCACCGATATCAAAATCAGGGGACAGCGGATGTACTTC. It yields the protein CATDIKIRGQRMYF.

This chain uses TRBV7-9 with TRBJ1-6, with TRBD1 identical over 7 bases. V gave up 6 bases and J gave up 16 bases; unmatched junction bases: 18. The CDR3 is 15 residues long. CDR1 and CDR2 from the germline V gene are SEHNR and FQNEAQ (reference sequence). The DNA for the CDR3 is TGTGCCAGCAGTTACAGACAGGGTGATGGTGATCAACTCCACTTT. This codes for CASSYRQGDGDQLHF.

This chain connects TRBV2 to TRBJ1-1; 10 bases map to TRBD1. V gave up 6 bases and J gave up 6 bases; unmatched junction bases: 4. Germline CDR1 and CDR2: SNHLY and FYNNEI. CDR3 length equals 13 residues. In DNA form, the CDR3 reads TGTGCCAGCAGCGACAGGGGGCGGGCTGAAGCTTTCTTT. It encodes CASSDRGRAEAFF.

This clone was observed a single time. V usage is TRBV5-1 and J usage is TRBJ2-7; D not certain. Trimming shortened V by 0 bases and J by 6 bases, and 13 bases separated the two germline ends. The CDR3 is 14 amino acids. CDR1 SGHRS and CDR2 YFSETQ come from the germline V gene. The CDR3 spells CASSLGASVGEQYF. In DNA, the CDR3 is TGCGCCAGCAGCTTGGGGGCCTCGGTCGGCGAGCAGTACTTC.

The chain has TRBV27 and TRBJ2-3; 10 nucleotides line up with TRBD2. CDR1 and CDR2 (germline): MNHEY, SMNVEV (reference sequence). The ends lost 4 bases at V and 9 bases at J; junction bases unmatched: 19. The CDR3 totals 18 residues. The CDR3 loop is CASSSPSRASGRAVTQYF. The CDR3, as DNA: TGTGCCAGCAGTTCACCCTCGAGAGCCAGCGGGAGGGCAGTGACGCAGTATTTT.

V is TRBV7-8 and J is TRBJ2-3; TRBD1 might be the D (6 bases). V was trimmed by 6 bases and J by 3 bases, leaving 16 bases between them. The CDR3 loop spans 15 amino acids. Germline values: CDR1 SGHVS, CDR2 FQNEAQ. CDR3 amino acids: CASSPAVRGTDTQYF. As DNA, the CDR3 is TGTGCCAGCAGTCCAGCGGTCAGGGGTACAGATACGCAGTATTTT.

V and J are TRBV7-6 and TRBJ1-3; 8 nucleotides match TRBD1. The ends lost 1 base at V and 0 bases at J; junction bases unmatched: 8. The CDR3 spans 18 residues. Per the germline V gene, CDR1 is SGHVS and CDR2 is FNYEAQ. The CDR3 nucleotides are TGTGCCAGCAGCTTAGGAGGAGGGACAGGTAGCTCTGGAAACACCATATATTTT. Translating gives CASSLGGGTGSSGNTIYF.

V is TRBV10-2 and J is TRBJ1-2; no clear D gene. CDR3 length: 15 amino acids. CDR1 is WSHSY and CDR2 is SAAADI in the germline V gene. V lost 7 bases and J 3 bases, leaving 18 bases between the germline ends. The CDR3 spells CASNPRSGGDYGYTF. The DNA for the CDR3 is TGCGCCAGCAACCCGCGTTCCGGCGGAGACTATGGCTACACCTTC.

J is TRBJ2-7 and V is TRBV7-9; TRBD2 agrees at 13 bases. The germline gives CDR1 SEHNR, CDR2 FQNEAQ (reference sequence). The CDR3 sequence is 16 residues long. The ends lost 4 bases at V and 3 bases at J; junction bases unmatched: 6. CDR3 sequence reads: CASSSLGTSGIYEQYF. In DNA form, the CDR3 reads TGTGCCAGCAGCTCCCTTGGGACTAGCGGGATCTACGAGCAGTACTTC.

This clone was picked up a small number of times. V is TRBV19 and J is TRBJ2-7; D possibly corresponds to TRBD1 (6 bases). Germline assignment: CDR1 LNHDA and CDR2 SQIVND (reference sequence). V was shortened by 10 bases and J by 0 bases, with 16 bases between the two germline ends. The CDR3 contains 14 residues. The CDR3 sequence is CATKDSMSSYEQYF. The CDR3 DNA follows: TGTGCCACCAAGGACAGCATGAGCTCCTACGAGCAGTACTTC.

This CDR3 is CASSLVHSGNTIYF. The CDR3 bases are TGTGCCAGCAGCTTGGTCCACTCTGGAAACACCATATATTTT. This chain uses TRBV5-6 with TRBJ1-3; D gene ambiguous. CDR1 is SGHDT and CDR2 is YYEEEE in the germline V gene. Deletions cut 0 bases from V and 0 bases from J, with 4 bases between. This CDR3 is built from 14 residues.

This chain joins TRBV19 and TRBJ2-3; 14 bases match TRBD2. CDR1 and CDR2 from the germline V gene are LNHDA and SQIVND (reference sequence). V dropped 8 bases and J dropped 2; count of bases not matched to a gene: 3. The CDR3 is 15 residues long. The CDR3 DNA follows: TGTGCCAGTTCGACTAGCGGGAGGGACACAGATACGCAGTATTTT. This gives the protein CASSTSGRDTDTQYF.

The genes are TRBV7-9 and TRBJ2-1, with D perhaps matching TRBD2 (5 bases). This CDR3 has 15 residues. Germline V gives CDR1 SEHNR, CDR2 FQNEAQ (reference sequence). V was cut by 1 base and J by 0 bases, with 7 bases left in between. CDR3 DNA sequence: TGTGCCAGCAGCTTAGTGAGGGCCTCCTACAATGAGCAGTTCTTC. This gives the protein CASSLVRASYNEQFF.

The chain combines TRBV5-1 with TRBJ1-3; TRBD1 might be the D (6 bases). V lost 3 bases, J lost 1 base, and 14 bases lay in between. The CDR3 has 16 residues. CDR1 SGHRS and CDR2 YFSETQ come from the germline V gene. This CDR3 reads CASSSTTGRSGNTIYF. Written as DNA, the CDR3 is TGCGCCAGCAGCTCTACGACAGGACGGTCTGGAAACACCATATATTTT. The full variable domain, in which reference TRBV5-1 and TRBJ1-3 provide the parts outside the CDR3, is KAGVTQTPRYLIKTRGQQVTLSCSPISGHRSVSWYQQTPGQGLQFLFEYFSETQRNKGNFPGRFSGRQFSNSRSEMNVSTLELGDSALYLCASSSTTGRSGNTIYFGEGSWLTVV.

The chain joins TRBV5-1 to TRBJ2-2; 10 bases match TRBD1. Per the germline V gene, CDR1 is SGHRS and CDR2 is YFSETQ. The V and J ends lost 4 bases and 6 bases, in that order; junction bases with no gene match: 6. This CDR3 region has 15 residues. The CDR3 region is CASSVGTGEPGELFF. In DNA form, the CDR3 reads TGCGCCAGCAGCGTAGGGACAGGGGAGCCCGGGGAGCTGTTTTTT.

CDR3 nucleotides: TGTGCCAGCAGTGAAGCCTTGAGCGGCCCCTGGGGCGAGCAGTACTTC. It translates to CASSEALSGPWGEQYF. V and J are TRBV6-1 and TRBJ2-7, with D possibly TRBD2 on 5 matching bases. The CDR3 has 16 amino acids. V was pared by 0 bases and J by 6 bases, with 18 bases between. The germline V gene has CDR1 MNHNS and CDR2 SASEGT.

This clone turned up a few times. The CDR3 here is CASSPRDRGNEKLFF. The CDR3 coding sequence is TGTGCCAGCAGCCCCCGGGACAGGGGAAATGAAAAACTGTTTTTT. This rearrangement joins TRBV9 to TRBJ1-4, with TRBD1 matching 10 bases. Germline CDR1 is SGDLS and CDR2 is YYNGEE. With V trimmed by 4 bases and J by 5 bases, 5 bases remained unmatched. This CDR3 is 15 amino acids long.

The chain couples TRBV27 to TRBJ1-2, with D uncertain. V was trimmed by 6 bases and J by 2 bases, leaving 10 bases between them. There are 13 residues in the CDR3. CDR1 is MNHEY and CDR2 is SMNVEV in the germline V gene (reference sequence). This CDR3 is CASRRHFNYGYTF. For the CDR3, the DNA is TGTGCCAGCAGACGACACTTCAACTATGGCTACACCTTC.

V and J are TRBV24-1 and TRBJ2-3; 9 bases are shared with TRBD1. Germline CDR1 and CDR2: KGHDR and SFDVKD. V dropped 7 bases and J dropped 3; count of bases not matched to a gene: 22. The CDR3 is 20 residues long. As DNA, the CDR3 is TGTGCCACCAGGGGGAAAGCGGGACAGGGAAACTACCAAGGGACAGATACGCAGTATTTT. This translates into CATRGKAGQGNYQGTDTQYF.

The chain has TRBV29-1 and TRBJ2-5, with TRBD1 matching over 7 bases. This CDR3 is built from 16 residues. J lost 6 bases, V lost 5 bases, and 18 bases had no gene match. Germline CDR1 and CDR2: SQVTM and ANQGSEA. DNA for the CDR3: TGCAGCGTTTCTCTGGCGATCCTGACAGGGATGCAGACCCAGTACTTC. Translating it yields CSVSLAILTGMQTQYF.

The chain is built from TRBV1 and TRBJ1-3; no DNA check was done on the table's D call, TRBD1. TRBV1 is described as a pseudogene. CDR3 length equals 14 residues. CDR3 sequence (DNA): TGCACCAGCAGCCCCGCAGGGAAGCGAAACACCATATATTTT. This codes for CTSSPAGKRNTIYF.

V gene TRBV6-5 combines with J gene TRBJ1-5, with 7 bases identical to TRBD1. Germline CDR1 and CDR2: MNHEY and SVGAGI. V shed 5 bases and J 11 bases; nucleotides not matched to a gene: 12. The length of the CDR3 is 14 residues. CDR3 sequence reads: CASSPPGQPLTQHF. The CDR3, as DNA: TGTGCCAGCAGTCCACCGGGACAGCCCCTGACCCAGCATTTT.